The 13 T cell receptor beta chains reported below all come from one sample, sequenced in a study of blood T cell repertoires in COVID-19. Generated by immunoSEQ multiplex PCR, the TCRdb table keeps only in-frame clones and is missing some. The data hold 250,000 or so clones, with around 87% observed a single time. Sequences were obtained from peripheral blood. These receptors all stem from a woman in her 40s who had recovered from COVID-19.

Comment on this clone: Different DNA sequences within this sample yield the same CDR3. The chain combines TRBV5-6 with TRBJ2-5, with unresolved D. From germline, CDR1 is SGHDT and CDR2 YYEEEE. The V and J ends lost 1 base and 4 bases respectively, with 2 bases between them. The CDR3 covers 11 residues. CDR3 DNA sequence: TGTGCCAGCAGCTTGCGAGAGACCCAGTACTTC. Its protein product is CASSLRETQYF.

The sample holds a few counts of this clone. The V and J genes are TRBV5-1 and TRBJ1-5; the D gene is possibly TRBD1 (6 bases). The CDR3 extends over 15 amino acids. Trimming removed 1 base from V and 4 bases from J, with 12 bases in between. CDR1 is SGHRS, CDR2 YFSETQ, per germline. This CDR3 is CASSLLPGENQPQHF. The CDR3 DNA follows: TGCGCCAGCAGCTTGTTGCCAGGGGAGAATCAGCCCCAGCATTTT.

In DNA, the CDR3 is TGTGCCAGCAGCGCGACTACCGATTCGAACACCGGGGAGCTGTTTTTT. It translates to CASSATTDSNTGELFF. This chain joins TRBV5-6 and TRBJ2-2, with a tentative D call TRBD2 (5 bases). The germline V gene has CDR1 SGHDT and CDR2 YYEEEE. The CDR3 extends over 16 amino acids. The germline V and J ends were trimmed by 4 bases and 0 bases, with 13 bases remaining between them.

CDR3 loop: CASSYYREGFEQYF. The CDR3 DNA follows: TGTGCCAGCAGTTACTACCGGGAGGGATTCGAGCAGTACTTC. V is TRBV6-2 or TRBV6-3 and J is TRBJ2-7; 8 bases agree with TRBD2. With 1 base clipped from V and 6 bases from J, the junction kept 5 bases outside the gene matches. Germline loops: CDR1 MNHEY, CDR2 SVGEGT. The CDR3 runs to 14 residues.

The gene calls are TRBV7-2 and TRBJ2-5; no definite D call. This CDR3 is built from 13 residues. V lost 4 bases and J lost 7, with 13 bases in between. Germline-derived CDR1 and CDR2 are SGHTA and FQGNSA. In DNA form, the CDR3 reads TGTGCCAGCAGCTCAAGATCGGGTGGGACCCAGTACTTC. It encodes CASSSRSGGTQYF.

The rearrangement uses TRBV4-3 and TRBJ2-1, with TRBD1 matching 12 bases. Germline V gene sequence: CDR1 LGHNA, CDR2 YSLEER. V was clipped by 4 bases and J by 7 bases; unmatched bases: 11. CDR3 length: 17 residues. This CDR3 reads CASSPGGDRGRRNEQFF. The CDR3 DNA sequence: TGCGCCAGCAGCCCCGGAGGGGACAGGGGGCGTAGGAATGAGCAGTTCTTC.

The chain combines TRBV5-8 with TRBJ2-1; D is uncertain. Trimming left V 6 bases short and J 4 bases short, with 14 bases between. Germline V gene sequence: CDR1 SGHTS, CDR2 YDEGEE. The CDR3 extends over 14 amino acids. Here the CDR3 reads CASNPIDGYNEQFF. The CDR3 DNA reads TGTGCCAGCAACCCAATCGACGGGTACAATGAGCAGTTCTTC.

The chain combines TRBV10-3 with TRBJ1-1, with 12 positions matching TRBD1. Germline V gives CDR1 ENHRY, CDR2 SYGVKD. The CDR3 spans 16 residues. V gave up 6 bases and J gave up 1 base; unmatched junction bases: 6. The CDR3 reads CAISGGQGAPNTEAFF. The CDR3 bases are TGTGCCATCAGCGGGGGACAGGGGGCTCCGAACACTGAAGCTTTCTTT.

The rearrangement uses TRBV11-2 and TRBJ1-1; 10 bases are shared with TRBD1. V gave up 5 bases and J gave up 0 bases; unmatched junction bases: 6. The germline V gene has CDR1 SGHAT and CDR2 FQNNGV. The CDR3 is 16 amino acids. The CDR3 is CASSPWDRGLNTEAFF. The CDR3 bases are TGTGCCAGCAGCCCCTGGGACAGGGGACTGAACACTGAAGCTTTCTTT.

Only a few counts were recorded for this clone. The CDR3 coding sequence is TGTGCCAGCAGCCCTTATTATAATTCACCCCTCCACTTT. Protein sequence: CASSPYYNSPLHF. The rearrangement links TRBV9 to TRBJ1-6; D remains unclear. The CDR3 is 13 amino acids. V lost 4 bases and J lost 4, with 6 bases in between. From germline, CDR1 is SGDLS and CDR2 YYNGEE. Drawing the rest from reference TRBV9 and TRBJ1-6, the complete variable domain is DSGVTQTPKHLITATGQRVTLRCSPRSGDLSVYWYQQSLDQGLQFLIQYYNGEERAKGNILERFSAQQFPDLHSELNLSSLELGDSALYFCASSPYYNSPLHFGNGTRLTVT.

V gene TRBV19 combines with J gene TRBJ1-1; unclear D gene. The CDR3 runs to 13 residues. Germline CDR1 reads LNHDA; CDR2 reads SQIVND (reference sequence). V lost 3 bases to trimming and J lost 2 bases, with 7 bases between them. The CDR3 coding sequence is TGTGCCAGTAGTATCAGCGCAAACACTGAAGCTTTCTTT. Translating gives CASSISANTEAFF. Together with reference TRBV19 and TRBJ1-1, the CDR3 gives the full variable domain: DGGITQSPKYLFRKEGQNVTLSCEQNLNHDAMYWYRQDPGQGLRLIYYSQIVNDFQKGDIAEGYSVSREKKESFPLTVTSAQKNPTAFYLCASSISANTEAFFGQGTRLTVV.

The V and J genes are TRBV6-6 and TRBJ2-7; the match to TRBD1 covers 9 bases. Trimming cost V 8 bases and J 7 bases; bases outside gene matches: 12. Germline CDR1 is MNHNY and CDR2 is SVGAGI (reference sequence). There are 14 residues in the CDR3. For the CDR3, the DNA is TGTGCCAGCTCTCAGTGGGACAGGGTGGGGGAGCAGTACTTC. It translates to CASSQWDRVGEQYF.

The genes are TRBV4-1 and TRBJ1-2; TRBD1 matches at 7 bases. Germline V lookup: CDR1 MGHRA, CDR2 YSYEKL. The CDR3 spans 16 residues. The V gene end was trimmed by 1 base and the J gene end by 4 bases; junction bases not matched to a gene: 9. DNA of the CDR3: TGCGCCAGCAGCCAAGTTCCCGACAGGGTCATCTATGGCTACACCTTC. Protein product: CASSQVPDRVIYGYTF.